This record looks at one TCR beta chain sequence and its context. The sample belongs to a study of blood T cell repertoires in COVID-19. Study-wide background: Collection of acute and convalescent COVID-19 samples took place in the United States, Italy and Spain. The cDNA or gDNA used as material had been derived from T cells, B-cell-depleted T cells, or PBMCs.

Authors' methods: The assay estimated nucleated cells by amplifying reference gene primers. Measured with immunoSEQ multiplex PCR; TCRdb has only the in-frame clones, and not every one. The V and J calls and the clone size are those of that table, but D and trimming were determined from the DNA. The table has approximately 210,000 clones, about 88% seen once. V shed 0 bases and J shed 3 bases, with 15 bases lying between them. Germline CDR1 is LGHNA and CDR2 is YNFKEQ. The CDR3 totals 16 residues. The clonotype comes from a woman aged 40 to 50 who had recovered from COVID-19. The sequenced material came from peripheral blood. The chain uses TRBV4-2 and TRBJ2-7, with a weak D call TRBD2 (6 bases). DNA of the CDR3: TGTGCCAGCAGCCAAGATCGGGCCGGGAGAAACTACGAGCAGTACTTC. Protein: CASSQDRAGRNYEQYF.